The next 8 T cell receptor beta chains were all read from a single sample in a study of beta chain features in type 1 diabetes (dated by TCRdb to the late 2010s). Receptors were amplified or captured by the immunoSEQ multiplex PCR assay. All of the isolated RNA was reverse transcribed with the High Capacity cDNA Reverse Transcription Kit, so expressed TCRB transcripts were sequenced. In its TCRdb copy, this immuneACCESS table keeps in-frame sequences only and misses some clones. Where compared with another copy, unresolved V genes explain less than half of these, and the others have no known cause. The sample includes 60,000 or so clones, with roughly 60% observed a single time. 2.2% of the sample rests with the top ten. Sequenced sample: Tregs from blood. This specimen's cell subset or site label, interpreted: regulatory CD4+ T cells. The source of these receptors is a woman under 30 in good health.

This chain joins TRBV5-1 and TRBJ2-5; D not resolved. The CDR3 contains 11 residues. The germline V and J ends were trimmed by 4 bases and 8 bases, with 9 bases remaining between them. CDR1 and CDR2 from the germline V gene are SGHRS and YFSETQ. The CDR3, as DNA: TGCGCCAGCAGCGCCGAGGTAACCCAGTACTTC. This sequence encodes CASSAEVTQYF.

This clone was seen at least ten times. The chain uses TRBV4-3 and TRBJ1-1; no reliable D call. CDR3 size: 13 residues. Per the germline V gene, CDR1 is LGHNA and CDR2 is YSLEER. V lost 4 bases and J lost 0, with 6 bases in between. CDR3 sequence: CASSLQMNTEAFF. CDR3 DNA sequence: TGCGCCAGCAGCCTTCAGATGAACACTGAAGCTTTCTTT.

This chain joins TRBV10-3 and TRBJ2-1, with TRBD2 identical over 8 bases. CDR1 and CDR2 from the germline V gene are ENHRY and SYGVKD. The ends lost 8 bases at V and 5 bases at J; junction bases unmatched: 8. This CDR3 has 14 residues. The CDR3, as DNA: TGTGCCATCCGAACTAGCGGTGGGAACAATGAGCAGTTCTTC. It specifies CAIRTSGGNNEQFF.

V gene TRBV27 combines with J gene TRBJ1-1; TRBD1 is a possible D gene (6 bases). V gave up 5 bases and J gave up 12 bases, with 16 bases separating them. The CDR3 length is 12 residues. Germline CDR1 and CDR2: MNHEY and SMNVEV (reference sequence). The DNA of the CDR3 is TGTGCCAGCAGTACCCTGGACAGCCTGCCTTTCTTT. This translates into CASSTLDSLPFF.

The chain carries TRBV19 and TRBJ1-1; weak D call: TRBD1 (6 bases). This CDR3 spans 17 amino acids. Per germline, CDR1 LNHDA and CDR2 SQIVND (reference sequence). With 10 bases removed from V and 4 bases from J, the gap between germline ends came to 28 bases. CDR3: CAIDTRGGGEGSTEAFF. The CDR3 DNA follows: TGTGCCATCGATACCCGAGGGGGGGGTGAGGGTAGCACTGAAGCTTTCTTT. The full variable domain, with the rest looked up from reference TRBV19 and TRBJ1-1, is DGGITQSPKYLFRKEGQNVTLSCEQNLNHDAMYWYRQDPGQGLRLIYYSQIVNDFQKGDIAEGYSVSREKKESFPLTVTSAQKNPTAFYLCAIDTRGGGEGSTEAFFGQGTRLTVV.

The V and J genes are TRBV7-9 and TRBJ2-1; TRBD2 aligns across 11 bases. CDR1 is SEHNR, CDR2 FQNEAQ, per germline (reference sequence). The length of the CDR3 is 16 residues. The V segment lost 0 bases and the J segment 7 bases; nucleotides outside the gene matches: 5. CDR3 sequence (DNA): TGTGCCAGCAGCTTAGCGCGTCTAGCGGGAGGTAATGAGCAGTTCTTC. Translating it yields CASSLARLAGGNEQFF.

This clone was seen only a few times. The V call is TRBV30, the J call TRBJ1-5; D is unclear. The CDR3 consists of 13 residues. Germline V gene data show CDR1 as GTSNPN and CDR2 as SVGIG (reference sequence). With 2 bases removed from V and 7 bases from J, the gap between germline ends came to 12 bases. The CDR3 sequence is CAWSPPGPQPQHF. CDR3 DNA: TGTGCCTGGAGTCCTCCCGGTCCCCAGCCCCAGCATTTT.

This clone has more than one count but fewer than ten. The chain combines TRBV10-3 with TRBJ2-1, with D possibly TRBD2 on 6 matching bases. Between the trimmed V and J ends, which lost 0 bases and 7 bases, there was a span of 10 bases. Germline V gives CDR1 ENHRY, CDR2 SYGVKD. The CDR3 totals 14 residues. The CDR3 region is CAISESGGGNEQFF. The CDR3 DNA reads as TGTGCCATCAGTGAGTCTGGGGGAGGTAATGAGCAGTTCTTC.